This T cell receptor beta chain was identified during a study of Ad26.COV2.S vaccination and SARS-CoV-2 variants. The V gene's germline CDR1 is GTSNPN and CDR2 SVGIG (reference sequence). V gave up 0 bases and J gave up 0 bases, with 9 bases separating them. The CDR3 spans 14 residues. Some clones are missing from TCRdb's copy, which holds only in-frame ones; the method was immunoSEQ multiplex PCR. The data contain around 450,000 clones, nearly 90% of them singletons. Sample treatment: about 20 received Ad26.COV2.S at low or high dose, single or two shots; several received placebo; per-sample allocation not given. Sampling was performed 63 days after the first vaccine or placebo injection. Vaccine was an Ad26 vector expressing Wuhan-strain SARS-CoV-2 spike.

The specimen comprised peripheral blood, sampled in a trial of Ad26.COV2.S vaccine versus placebo. The TCR sequence derives from a person aged 18-65 years who received the Ad26.COV2.S COVID-19 vaccine or a placebo. The chain employs TRBV30 and TRBJ2-7; D is tentatively TRBD1 or TRBD2 (6 bases each). The CDR3 protein is CAWSVRGRSYEQYV. The CDR3 DNA reads as TGTGCCTGGAGTGTACGGGGGCGCTCCTACGAGCAGTACGTC.